This record covers a single TCR beta chain. V lost 3 bases and J lost 5, with 11 bases in between. The CDR3 spans 13 residues. The germline CDR1 and CDR2 sequences are GTSNPN and SVGIG (reference sequence). The data are from a study of blood T cell repertoires in COVID-19. Study-level background: Italy, Spain and the United States were the sources of the convalescent and acute COVID-19 samples.

Some clones are missing from TCRdb's copy, which holds only in-frame ones; the method was immunoSEQ multiplex PCR. The profile shows roughly 20,000 clones, roughly nine tenths of them singletons. The sample taken for sequencing was peripheral blood. The V gene is TRBV30, the J gene TRBJ1-5; D is perhaps TRBD1 (5 bases). The sequence came from a human donor in a cohort sampled during active COVID-19. The chain's CDR3 is CAWRQGSDQPQHF. The CDR3 DNA is TGTGCCTGGAGGCAGGGATCGGATCAGCCCCAGCATTTT.